The source of this T cell receptor beta chain is a study of CD8 T cells in ankylosing spondylitis. Quantitative 5'-RACE was performed with molecular barcodes, and it yielded the TCR beta libraries. TCRdb reprocessed the 5' RACE reads with MiXCR, giving one entry per CDR3 protein. The data show roughly 700,000 distinct CDR3 sequences, under 20% seen once. Points on this clonotype: No antigen is known for it.

Study-wide results and caveats: What appeared characteristic of ankylosing spondylitis blood was a TCR beta motif of fewer than ten highly homologous variants. CD8+ cells made up the disease-linked clones, which were relatively rare in peripheral blood. Earlier literature documents some of the motif variants in reactive arthritis synovial fluid and blood.

The sequence was collected from a male donor with ankylosing spondylitis. Sequencing input: blood, either unsorted or a sorted T cell fraction (not recorded which).

This CDR3 is CASSGQGTNTEAFF. CDR3 DNA sequence: TGTGCCAGCAGCGGACAGGGGACGAACACTGAAGCTTTCTTT. V and J are TRBV12-3 or TRBV12-4 and TRBJ1-1, with 9 bases that match TRBD1. The CDR3 runs to 14 residues. After removal of 6 bases from V and 1 base from J, the junction contained 3 bases not matched to a gene.